This T cell receptor (beta chain) was recovered during a study of blood T cell repertoires in COVID-19. The germline V gene encodes CDR1 SGDLS and CDR2 YYNGEE. V shed 4 bases, J shed 2 bases, and the junction held 16 bases outside the gene matches. The CDR3 sequence is 19 residues long. TCRdb's copy holds only in-frame clones and misses some; the assay was immunoSEQ multiplex PCR. Counted here are about 100,000 clones, around nine tenths occurring once; the ten biggest clones make up around 3%. This chain links TRBV9 with TRBJ2-3; 10 nucleotides align to TRBD2. The receptor comes from a woman over 75 with acute or convalescent COVID-19. Sample: peripheral blood. CDR3 residues: CASSPRVAGGGGATDTQYF. DNA of the CDR3: TGTGCCAGCAGCCCTCGGGTAGCGGGAGGTGGTGGGGCCACAGATACGCAGTATTTT.